This T cell receptor beta chain appears in the sequencing data of a study of cytomegalovirus exposure and HLA in healthy donors. In the study overall: Later analysis reported that the approximately 120 validation repertoires shared the platform of the 600 to 750 first-cohort repertoires. Study-wide results and caveats: Reportedly, diagnosis of cytomegalovirus status by the classifier showed high specificity and sensitivity.

TCRdb keeps only in-frame clones here, not all; method: immunoSEQ multiplex PCR. The table lists roughly 130,000 clones, almost 90% of them singletons. From the roughly 120-subject validation cohort, which was separate from the roughly 700-subject first cohort, the donors were drawn. CDR3 size: 15 residues. From germline, CDR1 is KGHSH and CDR2 LQKENI. The ends lost 3 bases at V and 4 bases at J; junction bases unmatched: 7. Notes on this clone: Antigen unknown.

The sequence was obtained from a man aged 30 to 45 in good health and CMV-seronegative. Sequences were obtained from PBMCs. The chain uses TRBV18 and TRBJ2-7; the match to TRBD2 covers 9 bases. The CDR3 loop reads CASSPATSGEYEQYF. Here the CDR3 DNA reads TGTGCCAGCTCACCCGCGACTAGCGGAGAGTACGAGCAGTACTTC.